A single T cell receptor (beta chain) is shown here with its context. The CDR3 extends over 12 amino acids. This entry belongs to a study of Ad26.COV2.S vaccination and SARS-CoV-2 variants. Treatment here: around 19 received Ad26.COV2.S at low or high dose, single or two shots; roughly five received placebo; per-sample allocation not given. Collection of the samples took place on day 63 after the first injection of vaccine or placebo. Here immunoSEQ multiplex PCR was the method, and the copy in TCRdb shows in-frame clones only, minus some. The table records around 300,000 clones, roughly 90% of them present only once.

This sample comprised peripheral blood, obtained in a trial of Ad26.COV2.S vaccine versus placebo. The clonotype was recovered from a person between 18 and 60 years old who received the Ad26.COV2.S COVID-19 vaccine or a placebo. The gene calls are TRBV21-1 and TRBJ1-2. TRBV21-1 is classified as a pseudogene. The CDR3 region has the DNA TGTGCCAGGATTTCCTATGGCCCGGGCTACACCTTC. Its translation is CARISYGPGYTF.